This T cell receptor (beta chain) is from a study of molecular identifiers for immune sequencing clone quantification. Comment on this clonotype: Its antigen remains unknown. Given a much more abundant clone one base away, this may be a read error.

This CDR3 comprises 12 residues. Study-level findings and limits: Identical TCR molecules can share a barcode, and this sharing could underestimate highly expanded clone sizes.

Libraries for naive CD8 T cells, which were made from approximately 20,000 to 1,000,000 sorted cells, drew on 10%, 30% or 50% of the RNA. TCRdb fed the PCR reads into MiXCR, producing one record per CDR3 protein. The table has about half a million distinct CDR3 sequences, about 25% seen once. The sample comprised naive CD8+ T cells from blood, with Jurkat cell RNA spiked in. Stated subset: FACS-sorted CD8+CD4-CCR7+CD45RA+ naive T cells. This chain connects TRBV12-3 or TRBV12-4 to TRBJ2-3; D not resolved. The TCR was taken from a human donor in good health. Some libraries in this study had Jurkat cell RNA spiked in. The CDR3: CASCLEPDTQYF. The CDR3 DNA is TGTGCCAGCTGTTTGGAACCAGATACGCAGTATTTT.